The rows below give T cell receptor beta chains drawn from one sample of a study of T cells in Graves' hyperthyroidism and ophthalmopathy. TCRdb itself ran the multiplex PCR reads through MiXCR, one entry per CDR3 protein. The data contain a few hundred thousand distinct CDR3 sequences, approximately 44% of them singletons. Specimen: peripheral blood or thyroid tissue (not recorded which). Receptors were obtained from a woman aged 18-29 years with Graves' hyperthyroidism. Both conserved end residues are part of each CDR3. The D gene is left open where the match is weak. Size is omitted from some rows. Given values are once, few, many or a class for expanded clones.

j_call clone_size v_call d_call cdr3_nt cdr3_aa
TRBJ1-1 . TRBV24-1 TRBD1 TGTGCCACCGGGACAACAGGGGACACTGAAGCTTTCTTT CATGTTGDTEAFF
TRBJ2-7 many TRBV7-2 TRBD2 TGTGCCAGCAGCGAATGGGCGGGAGCAACGTCCTACGAGCAGTACTTC CASSEWAGATSYEQYF
TRBJ1-3 many TRBV12-3/TRBV12-4 . TGTGCCAGCAGCCTGACAGGAGGTGGAAACACCATATATTTT CASSLTGGGNTIYF
TRBJ1-5 . TRBV4-1 . TGCGCCAGCAGCCAAGGGGCAGAGGTCAATCAGCCCCAGCATTTT CASSQGAEVNQPQHF
TRBJ1-2 . TRBV10-3 . TGTGCCATCAGTGACCGGGGGGATAACTATGGCTACACCTTC CAISDRGDNYGYTF
TRBJ2-3 . TRBV7-3 . TGTGCCAGCAGCTCTGGAGGGGAGAGCACAGATACGCAGTATTTT CASSSGGESTDTQYF
TRBJ2-5 few TRBV4-1 TRBD1 TGCGCCAGCAGCCCACCCGGACAGGGCGGGGAGACCCAGTACTTC CASSPPGQGGETQYF
TRBJ1-5 . TRBV7-3 . TGTGCCAGCAGCCTTAACAGGGCTAGCAATCAGCCCCAGCATTTT CASSLNRASNQPQHF
TRBJ1-2 many TRBV2 . TGTGCCAGCAGCCTCCTGAGCCAGGGGCTTGGCTACACCTTC CASSLLSQGLGYTF
TRBJ1-4 many TRBV9 TRBD1 TGTGCCAGCAGCGTGACAGGGGCGGATGAAAAACTGTTTTTT CASSVTGADEKLFF
TRBJ2-7 . TRBV12-3/TRBV12-4 . TGTGCCAGCACCAAGGCAGGGCCAATCTACGAGCAGTACTTC CASTKAGPIYEQYF
TRBJ2-2 few TRBV12-3/TRBV12-4 TRBD2 TGTGCCAGCAGCGATTTTAGACTAGCGGGAGAAGCCGGGGAGCTGTTTTTT CASSDFRLAGEAGELFF
TRBJ2-7 many TRBV19 . TGTGCCAGTAGTCCAACCTCAGGGATCCACGAGCAGTACTTC CASSPTSGIHEQYF
TRBJ2-2 few TRBV11-3 . TGTGCCAGCAGCTTAATGGGGAACACCGGGGAGCTGTTTTTT CASSLMGNTGELFF
TRBJ2-3 . TRBV19 TRBD1 TGTGCCAGTAGTACACCGGGACAGGGACACACAGATACGCAGTATTTT CASSTPGQGHTDTQYF
TRBJ1-2 many TRBV25-1 . TGTGCCAGCAGTCTTGGGGCTCACTATGGCTACACCTTC CASSLGAHYGYTF
TRBJ2-5 many TRBV6-1 TRBD1 TGTGCCAGCAGTCGTTCTCGGGACAGTCTCCTCCAAGAGACCCAGTACTTC CASSRSRDSLLQETQYF
TRBJ2-6 . TRBV7-9 TRBD1 TGTGCCAGCATCCTCGGAGGACAGGGGTTTGCTGGGGCCAACGTCCTGACTTTC CASILGGQGFAGANVLTF
TRBJ1-2 many TRBV7-9 . TGTGCCAGCAGCTACGGGACAACCGACTATGGCTACACCTTC CASSYGTTDYGYTF
TRBJ1-3 many TRBV11-2 . TGTGCCAGCAACAACGGGGACGTGGAAAACACCATATATTTT CASNNGDVENTIYF
TRBJ1-2 many TRBV24-1 . TGTGCCACCTGCCGGCCCCGGCAGGGTAGAGATGGCTACACCTTC CATCRPRQGRDGYTF
TRBJ2-2 many TRBV12-3/TRBV12-4 . TGTGCCAGCAGTAAAAGGACCGGGGAGCTGTTTTTT CASSKRTGELFF
TRBJ2-7 . TRBV2 . TGTGCCAGCAGTTTCGTAGGGGGCGGGGGGCCCTTC CASSFVGGGGPF
TRBJ1-2 . TRBV7-8 . TGTGCCAGCATCCTTCTCAGGGCCAGGAACTATGGCTACACCTTC CASILLRARNYGYTF
TRBJ2-3 . TRBV24-1 . TGTGCCACCAGTGATTTGTACGGGAGCCTCACAGATACGCAGTATTTT CATSDLYGSLTDTQYF
TRBJ2-7 . TRBV7-9 . TGTGCCAGACACAATGAGCAGTACTTC CARHNEQYF
TRBJ1-1 many TRBV12-3/TRBV12-4 . TGTGCCAGCAGTCCCGGGGTTTGGGGCACTGAAGCTTTCTTT CASSPGVWGTEAFF
TRBJ2-7 . TRBV12-5 . TGTGCTAGTGGTCCCCCTTTTTTCACAACCTACGAGCAGTACTTC CASGPPFFTTYEQYF
TRBJ2-1 . TRBV24-1 TRBD1 TGTGCCACCAGTGACCACCGGACAGGTGACAATGAGCAGTTCTTC CATSDHRTGDNEQFF
TRBJ2-7 many TRBV4-2 . TGTGCCAGCAGCCAAGATGGTGGCGAAGCCCCCTACGAGCAGTACTTC CASSQDGGEAPYEQYF
TRBJ1-4 many TRBV5-1 TRBD1 TGCGCCAGCAGCTTCGGACGGATACAGGGGGAAAAACTGTTTTTT CASSFGRIQGEKLFF
TRBJ2-1 . TRBV7-9 TRBD2 TGTGCCAGCAGCCCGGGACTAGCGGGAGGTGAGCAGTTCTTC CASSPGLAGGEQFF
TRBJ2-1 . TRBV29-1 TRBD2 TGCAGCGTTGAGTGGCGGAGCGGGAGGCCGGGATACAATGAGCAGTTCTTT CSVEWRSGRPGYNEQFF
TRBJ1-1 . TRBV29-1 . TGCAGCCATGGAGGGTTTGGGACTGAAGCTTTCTTT CSHGGFGTEAFF
TRBJ1-4 few TRBV28 . TGTGCCAGCAGTTCCCTTGGGAGGTCTAATGAAAAACTGTTTTTT CASSSLGRSNEKLFF
TRBJ2-6 many TRBV5-1 . TGCGCCAGCAGCTTACCATTAACCACCTCTGGGGCCAACGTCCTGACTTTC CASSLPLTTSGANVLTF
TRBJ1-1 many TRBV28 TRBD1 TGTGCCAGCAGTGACAGGGAGGTGGTAGGAGCTTTCTTT CASSDREVVGAFF
TRBJ2-7 . TRBV7-6 TRBD2 TGTGCCAGCCCCCAGGAGGTTGGCGGGGGAGGCCAGTACTTC CASPQEVGGGGQYF
TRBJ2-7 . TRBV5-1 TRBD1 TGCGCCAGCAGCTTGTCAGGGGGCCAGGGCGACGAGCAGTACTTC CASSLSGGQGDEQYF
TRBJ2-7 many TRBV29-1 TRBD2 TGCAGCGTTGCCTATCCCGGGACTATCTACGAGCAGTACTTC CSVAYPGTIYEQYF
TRBJ2-2 . TRBV7-2 TRBD2 TGTGCCAGCAGCTTACTAAGCGGGAGGGCCACTTACTGGGAGCTGTTTTTT CASSLLSGRATYWELFF
TRBJ1-1 many TRBV12-3/TRBV12-4 . TGTGCCAGCAGTTTACTGGAGGGGGGATTCATGAACACTGAAGCTTTCTTT CASSLLEGGFMNTEAFF
TRBJ2-7 many TRBV7-2 . TGTGCCAGCAGCGCGTTTTCCTACGAGCAGTACTTC CASSAFSYEQYF
TRBJ1-1 many TRBV7-9 . TGTGCCAGCAGCTTAATGTTCAGACTCACTGAAGCTTTCTTT CASSLMFRLTEAFF
TRBJ2-7 many TRBV5-4 TRBD1 TGTGCCAGCAGGCCGACAGGGTCCCTCTCCTACGAGCAGTACTTC CASRPTGSLSYEQYF
TRBJ2-7 many TRBV4-2 TRBD1 TGTGCCAGCAGCCACGACAGGGGAGACTACGAGCAGTACTTC CASSHDRGDYEQYF
TRBJ2-7 . TRBV7-3 TRBD2 TGTGCCAGCAGCTTAAGCGGGAGTACCTACAATGAGCAGTACTTC CASSLSGSTYNEQYF
TRBJ1-4 . TRBV10-3 . TGTGCCATCAGTAGCCTAGGGGCGGTTAATGAAAAACTGTTTTTT CAISSLGAVNEKLFF
TRBJ2-3 . TRBV25-1 . TGTGCCAGCAGCTTGGGTGCCTCCCTCACAGATACGCAGTATTTT CASSLGASLTDTQYF
TRBJ2-2 . TRBV9 . TGTGCCAGCTCATCCAGGGTCCCCGCCGGGGAGCTGTTTTTT CASSSRVPAGELFF
TRBJ1-2 many TRBV13 . TGTGCCAGCATACGTACGGGACTGAACTATGGCTACACCTTC CASIRTGLNYGYTF
TRBJ1-6 . TRBV20-1 . TGCAGTGCTAGAGATGGGGACTCACCCCTCCACTTT CSARDGDSPLHF
TRBJ2-7 . TRBV7-3 TRBD2 TGTGCCAGCAGCTGGGGACTAGCGAATGAGCAGTACTTC CASSWGLANEQYF
TRBJ2-4 . TRBV7-2 . TGTGCCAGCAGCGAGGGGGTGGATAACATTCAGTACTTC CASSEGVDNIQYF
TRBJ2-5 many TRBV7-9 TRBD1 TGTGCCAGCAGCCAAATCGCGGACAGGGAGAAAGAGACCCAGTACTTC CASSQIADREKETQYF
TRBJ1-1 many TRBV7-3 TRBD1 TGTGCCAGCAGCTTATATCGGACAGGAGGCACTGAAGCTTTCTTT CASSLYRTGGTEAFF
TRBJ1-4 many TRBV2 . TGTGCCAGCAAAACACCAAGCCCTAATGAAAAACTGTTTTTT CASKTPSPNEKLFF